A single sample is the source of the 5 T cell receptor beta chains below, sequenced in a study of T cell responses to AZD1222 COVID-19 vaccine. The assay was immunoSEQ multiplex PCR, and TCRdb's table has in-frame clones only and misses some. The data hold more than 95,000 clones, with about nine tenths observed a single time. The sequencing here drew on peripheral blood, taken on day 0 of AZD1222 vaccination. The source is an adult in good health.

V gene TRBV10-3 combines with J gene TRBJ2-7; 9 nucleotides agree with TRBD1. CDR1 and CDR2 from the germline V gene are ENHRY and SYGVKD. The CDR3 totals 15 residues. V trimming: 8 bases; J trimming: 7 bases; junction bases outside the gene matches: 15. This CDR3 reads CAIGTRQEDRGEQYF. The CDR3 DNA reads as TGTGCCATCGGTACTAGGCAGGAGGACAGGGGAGAGCAGTACTTC.

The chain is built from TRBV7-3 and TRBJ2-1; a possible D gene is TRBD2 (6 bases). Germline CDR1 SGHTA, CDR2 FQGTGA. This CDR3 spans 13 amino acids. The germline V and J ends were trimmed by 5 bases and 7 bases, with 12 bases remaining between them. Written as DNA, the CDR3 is TGTGCCAGCAGCCTCCAACGGGAGAATGAGCAGTTCTTC. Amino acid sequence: CASSLQRENEQFF.

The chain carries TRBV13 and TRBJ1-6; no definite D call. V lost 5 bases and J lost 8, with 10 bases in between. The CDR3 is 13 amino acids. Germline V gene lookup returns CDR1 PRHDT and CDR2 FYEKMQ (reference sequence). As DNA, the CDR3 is TGTGCCAGCAGCGACGAGAGGTATTCACCCCTCCACTTT. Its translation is CASSDERYSPLHF.

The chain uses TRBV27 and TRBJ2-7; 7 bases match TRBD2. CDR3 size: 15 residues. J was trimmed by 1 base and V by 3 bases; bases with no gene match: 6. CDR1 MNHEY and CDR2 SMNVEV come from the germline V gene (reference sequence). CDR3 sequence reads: CASSFKASGSYEQYF. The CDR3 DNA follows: TGTGCCAGCAGTTTTAAGGCTAGCGGATCCTACGAGCAGTACTTC.

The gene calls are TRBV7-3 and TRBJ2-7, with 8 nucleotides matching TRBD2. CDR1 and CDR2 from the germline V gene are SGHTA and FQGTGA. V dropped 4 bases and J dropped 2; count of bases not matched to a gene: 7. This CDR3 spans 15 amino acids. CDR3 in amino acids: CASSYNGGEAYEQYF. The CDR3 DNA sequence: TGTGCCAGCAGCTATAACGGGGGGGAGGCCTACGAGCAGTACTTC.